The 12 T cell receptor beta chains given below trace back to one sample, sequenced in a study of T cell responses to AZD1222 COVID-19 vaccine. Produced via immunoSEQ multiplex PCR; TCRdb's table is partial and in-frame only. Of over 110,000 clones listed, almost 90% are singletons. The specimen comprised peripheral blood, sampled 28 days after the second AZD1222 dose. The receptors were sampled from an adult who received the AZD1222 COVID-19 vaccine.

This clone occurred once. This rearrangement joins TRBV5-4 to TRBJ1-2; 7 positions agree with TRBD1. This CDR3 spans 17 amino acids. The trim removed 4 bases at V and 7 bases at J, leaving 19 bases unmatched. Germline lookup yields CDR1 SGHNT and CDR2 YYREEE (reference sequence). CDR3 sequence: CASSLAEGAWDSSGYTF. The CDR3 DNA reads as TGTGCCAGCAGCCTGGCAGAGGGGGCATGGGATAGCTCTGGCTACACCTTC. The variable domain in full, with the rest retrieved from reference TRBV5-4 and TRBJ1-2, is ETGVTQSPTHLIKTRGQQVTLRCSSQSGHNTVSWYQQALGQGPQFIFQYYREEENGRGNFPPRFSGLQFPNYSSELNVNALELDDSALYLCASSLAEGAWDSSGYTFGSGTRLTVV.

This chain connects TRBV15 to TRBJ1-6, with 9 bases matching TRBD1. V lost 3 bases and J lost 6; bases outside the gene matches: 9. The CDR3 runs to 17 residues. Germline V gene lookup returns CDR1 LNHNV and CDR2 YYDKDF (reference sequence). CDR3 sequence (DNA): TGTGCCACCAGCAGTCCAGTCGGGACAGGGCTTAATTCACCCCTCCACTTT. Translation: CATSSPVGTGLNSPLHF.

The CDR3 nucleotides are TGTGCCAGCAGTGAAACCCAGGGGTCGGTGCAGACCCAGTACTTC. It codes for CASSETQGSVQTQYF. V gene TRBV2 combines with J gene TRBJ2-5; tentative D call: TRBD1 (6 bases). The germline V gene has CDR1 SNHLY and CDR2 FYNNEI. V was trimmed by 2 bases and J by 6 bases, leaving 16 bases between them. The length of the CDR3 is 15 residues.

CDR3 sequence: CASGRGNYGYTF. CDR3 bases: TGTGCCAGCGGCAGGGGGAACTATGGCTACACCTTC. The chain is built from TRBV28 and TRBJ1-2; 7 positions agree with TRBD1. Germline CDR1 is MDHEN and CDR2 is SYDVKM. The CDR3 length is 12 residues. V lost 8 bases to trimming and J lost 2 bases; unmatched junction nucleotides: 2.

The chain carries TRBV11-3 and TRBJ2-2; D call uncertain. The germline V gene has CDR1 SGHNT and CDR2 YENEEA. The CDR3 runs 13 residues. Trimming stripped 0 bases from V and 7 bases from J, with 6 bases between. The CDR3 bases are TGTGCCAGCAGCTTAGATCTCGGCGGGGAGCTGTTTTTT. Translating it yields CASSLDLGGELFF. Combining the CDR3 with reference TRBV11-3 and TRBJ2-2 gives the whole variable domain EAGVVQSPRYKIIEKKQPVAFWCNPISGHNTLYWYLQNLGQGPELLIRYENEEAVDDSQLPKDRFSAERLKGVDSTLKIQPAELGDSAVYLCASSLDLGGELFFGEGSRLTVL.

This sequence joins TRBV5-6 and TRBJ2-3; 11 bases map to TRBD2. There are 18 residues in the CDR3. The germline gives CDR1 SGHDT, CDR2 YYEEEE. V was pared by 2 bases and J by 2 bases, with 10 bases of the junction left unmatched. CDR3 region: CASSFNIASGGFTDTQYF. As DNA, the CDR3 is TGTGCCAGCAGCTTTAATATCGCTAGCGGGGGGTTCACAGATACGCAGTATTTT.

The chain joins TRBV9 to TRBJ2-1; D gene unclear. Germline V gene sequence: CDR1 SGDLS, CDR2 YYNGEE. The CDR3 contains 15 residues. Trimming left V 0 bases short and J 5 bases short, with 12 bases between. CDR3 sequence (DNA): TGTGCCAGCAGCGTAGGGTCGGACGGTAACAATGAGCAGTTCTTC. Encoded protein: CASSVGSDGNNEQFF.

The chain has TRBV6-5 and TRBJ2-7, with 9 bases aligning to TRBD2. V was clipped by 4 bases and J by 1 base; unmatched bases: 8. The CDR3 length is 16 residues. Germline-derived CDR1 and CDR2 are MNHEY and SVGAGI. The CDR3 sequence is CASSWRSGRTSYEQYF. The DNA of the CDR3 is TGTGCCAGCAGTTGGCGGAGCGGGAGGACTTCCTACGAGCAGTACTTC.

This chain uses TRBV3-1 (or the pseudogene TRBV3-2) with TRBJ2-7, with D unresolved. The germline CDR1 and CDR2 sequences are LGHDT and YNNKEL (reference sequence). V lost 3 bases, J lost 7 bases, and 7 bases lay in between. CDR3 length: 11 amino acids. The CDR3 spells CASSHGWEQYF. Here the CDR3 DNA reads TGTGCCAGCAGCCACGGGTGGGAGCAGTACTTC.

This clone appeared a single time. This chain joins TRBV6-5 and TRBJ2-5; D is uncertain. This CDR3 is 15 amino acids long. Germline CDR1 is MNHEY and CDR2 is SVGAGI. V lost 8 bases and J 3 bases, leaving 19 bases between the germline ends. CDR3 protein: CASDLGSAGKETQYF. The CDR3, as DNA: TGTGCCAGCGATTTGGGGTCGGCAGGAAAAGAGACCCAGTACTTC.

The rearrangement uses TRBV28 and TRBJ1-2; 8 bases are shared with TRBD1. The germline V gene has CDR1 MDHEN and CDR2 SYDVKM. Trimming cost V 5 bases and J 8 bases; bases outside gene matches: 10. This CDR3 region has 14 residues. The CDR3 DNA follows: TGTGCCAGCAGTACCCAGCCAGGGGGCGGGGGCTACACCTTC. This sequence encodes CASSTQPGGGGYTF.

The CDR3 protein is CASSSRQGNTEAFF. As DNA, the CDR3 is TGTGCCAGCAGCTCCCGACAGGGGAACACTGAAGCTTTCTTT. The chain carries TRBV5-8 and TRBJ1-1; 7 bases map to TRBD1. V shed 3 bases and J 1 base; nucleotides not matched to a gene: 3. Germline V gene data show CDR1 as SGHTS and CDR2 as YDEGEE. The CDR3 is 14 amino acids. Looking up the rest from reference TRBV5-8 and TRBJ1-1 gives the full variable domain: EAGVTQSPTHLIKTRGQQATLRCSPISGHTSVYWYQQALGLGLQFLLWYDEGEERNRGNFPPRFSGRQFPNYSSELNVNALELEDSALYLCASSSRQGNTEAFFGQGTRLTVV.